What follows describes a single T cell receptor (beta chain). This specimen belongs to a study of cytomegalovirus exposure and HLA in healthy donors. Germline-derived CDR1 and CDR2 are SGHTA and FQGNSA. Trimming removed 5 bases from V and 16 bases from J, with 21 bases in between. The CDR3 extends over 14 amino acids. The PCR ran on 60 Vbeta and 13 Jbeta primers. TCRdb keeps only in-frame clones here, not all; method: immunoSEQ multiplex PCR. The top ten hold 13% of the sample, which has fewer than 200,000 clones, about four fifths seen once. The chain uses TRBV7-2 and TRBJ1-6; weak D call: TRBD1 (5 bases). The clonotype originates from a woman between 50 and 59 years old in good health and CMV-seronegative. The specimen sequenced was PBMCs. CDR3 in DNA: TGTGCCAGCAGCCTCGAGGTTGTGAACGGGGGTCTCCACTTT. It codes for CASSLEVVNGGLHF.